One sample yielded the 23 T cell receptor beta chains listed below, sequenced in a study of graft-versus-host responses after intestinal transplantation. For these receptors, no antigen is known. Here immunoSEQ multiplex PCR was the method, and the copy in TCRdb shows in-frame clones only, minus some. The table has 75,000 to 95,000 clones, 90% to 95% seen once. This specimen consisted of unstimulated CD8+ T cells sorted from spleen or lymph node cells, obtained before intestinal transplant. The receptors stem from a human donor who received an intestinal transplant.

This chain uses TRBV4-3 with TRBJ1-1; D ambiguous. This CDR3 spans 15 amino acids. Deletions cut 0 bases from V and 1 base from J, with 9 bases between. The germline V gene encodes CDR1 LGHNA and CDR2 YSLEER. The CDR3 sequence: CASSQDMAENTEAFF. CDR3 coding DNA: TGCGCCAGCAGCCAAGATATGGCAGAGAACACTGAAGCTTTCTTT.

In its sample, this clone was seen once. The chain uses TRBV6-5 and TRBJ1-1, with D perhaps TRBD1 (5 bases). Per the germline V gene, CDR1 is MNHEY and CDR2 is SVGAGI. This CDR3 region has 14 residues. Deletions cut 5 bases from V and 6 bases from J, with 16 bases between. CDR3 sequence reads: CASSPTQAGPEAFF. CDR3 nucleotide sequence: TGTGCCAGCAGTCCGACCCAGGCGGGGCCTGAAGCTTTCTTT.

The V and J genes are TRBV30 and TRBJ1-1, with 7 bases aligning to TRBD1. V was clipped by 2 bases and J by 7 bases; unmatched bases: 4. The CDR3 spans 12 residues. Per germline, CDR1 GTSNPN and CDR2 SVGIG (reference sequence). CDR3 nucleotides: TGTGCCTGGAGTACCCAGGGGGATGAAGCTTTCTTT. It is translated as CAWSTQGDEAFF. Full variable domain (outside the CDR3, taken from reference TRBV30 and TRBJ1-1): SQTIHQWPATLVQPVGSPLSLECTVEGTSNPNLYWYRQAAGRGLQLLFYSVGIGQISSEVPQNLSASRPQDRQFILSSKKLLLSDSGFYLCAWSTQGDEAFFGQGTRLTVV.

The V gene is TRBV27, the J gene TRBJ2-3; the match to TRBD2 covers 8 bases. The germline gives CDR1 MNHEY, CDR2 SMNVEV (reference sequence). The V segment lost 1 base and the J segment 3 bases; nucleotides outside the gene matches: 12. CDR3 length: 18 residues. Written as DNA, the CDR3 is TGTGCCAGCAGTTTATGGGGCGCGGGGGGCGCCCTTACAGATACGCAGTATTTT. Protein product: CASSLWGAGGALTDTQYF.

This chain links TRBV6-1 with TRBJ1-1; TRBD1 aligns across 7 bases. CDR3 length: 14 amino acids. The junction had 7 bases not matched to a gene; V was cut back by 5 bases and J by 4 bases. The germline V gene has CDR1 MNHNS and CDR2 SASEGT. The CDR3 sequence: CASSYLQGGTEAFF. The CDR3 DNA sequence: TGTGCCAGCAGTTATCTGCAGGGGGGCACTGAAGCTTTCTTT.

The J gene is TRBJ1-6, the V gene TRBV6-6, with TRBD1 as a possible D gene (5 bases). CDR3 length: 10 residues. Germline V gene data show CDR1 as MNHNY and CDR2 as SVGAGI (reference sequence). Between the trimmed V and J ends, which lost 8 bases and 14 bases, there was a span of 10 bases. The CDR3 protein is CASAKGALHF. CDR3 nucleotide sequence: TGTGCCAGCGCTAAAGGGGCCCTCCACTTT.

This sequence joins TRBV27 and TRBJ2-7; D unresolved. V was shortened by 6 bases and J by 3 bases, with 18 bases between the two germline ends. CDR1 is MNHEY, CDR2 SMNVEV, per germline (reference sequence). This CDR3 contains 15 residues. CDR3 sequence (DNA): TGTGCCAGCAGGAAAGGATCTGGAGATGACTACGAGCAGTACTTC. Its protein product is CASRKGSGDDYEQYF.

This chain uses TRBV5-1 with TRBJ2-3; the match to TRBD2 covers 16 bases. CDR3 length: 21 amino acids. The ends lost 1 base at V and 0 bases at J; junction bases unmatched: 11. Germline CDR1 is SGHRS and CDR2 is YFSETQ. The CDR3 here is CASSLPMGLAGGPASTDTQYF. The DNA for the CDR3 is TGCGCCAGCAGCTTGCCGATGGGACTAGCGGGGGGGCCCGCTAGCACAGATACGCAGTATTTT.

This chain links TRBV20-1 with TRBJ1-1, with D unresolved. CDR3 size: 10 residues. Germline V lookup: CDR1 DFQATT, CDR2 SNEGSKA (reference sequence). Trimming took 5 bases from V and 5 from J, leaving 6 bases between them. Here the CDR3 DNA reads TGCAGTGCTGCTAAAACTGAAGCTTTCTTT. Its protein is CSAAKTEAFF.

The chain recombines TRBV9 with TRBJ2-3; maybe TRBD1 (7 bases). V was shortened by 4 bases and J by 0 bases, with 18 bases between the two germline ends. CDR1 is SGDLS, CDR2 YYNGEE, per germline. The CDR3 is 17 residues long. As DNA, the CDR3 is TGTGCCAGCAGCACACCGACAGGGACTGACAGCACAGATACGCAGTATTTT. Translated: CASSTPTGTDSTDTQYF.

The V call is TRBV6-5, the J call TRBJ1-1; the match to TRBD1 covers 8 bases. CDR3 length: 15 amino acids. Germline CDR1 is MNHEY and CDR2 is SVGAGI. V dropped 4 bases and J dropped 6; count of bases not matched to a gene: 10. The CDR3 bases are TGTGCCAGCAGTTTTAATACAGGGGGTATCCCTGAAGCTTTCTTT. This gives the protein CASSFNTGGIPEAFF.

J is TRBJ2-3 and V is TRBV7-6; 7 nucleotides agree with TRBD1. The V gene's germline CDR1 is SGHVS and CDR2 FNYEAQ. J was trimmed by 0 bases and V by 7 bases; bases with no gene match: 10. This CDR3 is built from 16 residues. The CDR3 nucleotides are TGTGCCAGCAAACGGGCCAGGGGGATGAGCACAGATACGCAGTATTTT. This translates into CASKRARGMSTDTQYF.

This chain connects TRBV2 to TRBJ1-4, with 8 bases that match TRBD1. This CDR3 contains 17 residues. CDR1 and CDR2 from the germline V gene are SNHLY and FYNNEI. Trimming removed 3 bases from V and 1 base from J; junction bases left unmatched: 7. As DNA, the CDR3 is TGTGCCAGCAGTGATCCAGGGGGCCACGGAACTAATGAAAAACTGTTTTTT. The encoded protein is CASSDPGGHGTNEKLFF.

This chain connects TRBV2 to TRBJ2-4, with TRBD1 matching 10 bases. The CDR3 runs 13 residues. Germline V gene lookup returns CDR1 SNHLY and CDR2 FYNNEI. The ends lost 6 bases at V and 8 bases at J; junction bases unmatched: 4. CDR3: CASRSGTGDIQYF. The CDR3 nucleotides read TGTGCCAGCAGATCCGGGACAGGGGACATTCAGTACTTC.

The chain employs TRBV5-6 and TRBJ2-7; 11 positions agree with TRBD1. The CDR3 loop spans 14 amino acids. V was pared by 5 bases and J by 5 bases, with 6 bases of the junction left unmatched. In germline, CDR1 is SGHDT, CDR2 YYEEEE. DNA of the CDR3: TGTGCCAGCAGGACCGGGACAGGGGGTAACGAGCAGTACTTC. The encoded protein is CASRTGTGGNEQYF.

The sample holds one count of this clone. The junction differs from germline at one of its ends, possibly a read error. The identical CDR3 is also encoded by other nucleotide sequences in the sample. The chain has TRBV11-2 and TRBJ2-7; D perhaps matches TRBD2 (5 bases). The CDR3 contains 14 residues. Looked up from germline, CDR1 is SGHAT and CDR2 is FQNNGV. This CDR3 is CASKPSGYHYEQYF. CDR3 in DNA: TGCGCCAGCAAGCCGTCGGGGTACCACTACGAGCAGTACTTC.

The count of this clone is one. The J gene is TRBJ1-2, the V gene TRBV11-2; the D gene is possibly TRBD1 (6 bases). The CDR3 runs to 11 residues. Germline V lookup: CDR1 SGHAT, CDR2 FQNNGV. Trimming took 8 bases from V and 8 from J, leaving 12 bases between them. The CDR3 here is CASLSGEGYTF. The DNA of the CDR3 is TGTGCCAGCCTCTCAGGGGAGGGCTACACCTTC.

The rearrangement uses TRBV4-1 and TRBJ2-7; D may be TRBD1 (5 bases). CDR3 length: 15 amino acids. Germline assignment: CDR1 MGHRA and CDR2 YSYEKL. V lost 1 base and J lost 1, with 11 bases in between. The CDR3, as DNA: TGCGCCAGCAGCCAAGTAGGGGCAGAGTCCTACGAGCAGTACTTC. Translated: CASSQVGAESYEQYF.

This chain uses TRBV6-5 with TRBJ2-7; D ambiguous. The CDR3 runs 13 residues. Trimming removed 7 bases from V and 0 bases from J, with 10 bases in between. Germline V gives CDR1 MNHEY, CDR2 SVGAGI. Here the CDR3 DNA reads TGTGCCAGCACACCAGCGAGCTCCTACGAGCAGTACTTC. It is translated as CASTPASSYEQYF.

The chain recombines TRBV7-9 with TRBJ2-1; a weak D match, TRBD2 (6 bases). Trimming pared 4 bases from V and 0 bases from J, leaving 10 bases between. Germline V gene data show CDR1 as SEHNR and CDR2 as FQNEAQ (reference sequence). The CDR3 has 15 amino acids. CDR3 loop: CASSSPGSSYNEQFF. The CDR3 region has the DNA TGTGCCAGCAGCTCGCCCGGGAGCTCCTACAATGAGCAGTTCTTC.

The chain employs TRBV7-9 and TRBJ1-4; D perhaps matches TRBD1 (6 bases). Trimming took 3 bases from V and 6 from J, leaving 11 bases between them. The CDR3 contains 14 residues. Germline V lookup: CDR1 SEHNR, CDR2 FQNEAQ (reference sequence). The CDR3 sequence is CASSLGGADEKLFF. The CDR3 DNA follows: TGTGCCAGCAGCTTGGGGGGGGCGGATGAAAAACTGTTTTTT.

CDR3 residues: CASSYSGQGYGYTF. The CDR3 DNA is TGTGCCAGCAGTTATTCAGGACAGGGGTATGGCTACACCTTC. The V gene is TRBV27, the J gene TRBJ1-2, with 9 bases fitting TRBD1. V shed 4 bases and J 5 bases; nucleotides not matched to a gene: 5. The CDR3 spans 14 residues. Germline-derived CDR1 and CDR2 are MNHEY and SMNVEV (reference sequence).

V is TRBV6-1 and J is TRBJ2-1, with no clear D. V was shortened by 0 bases and J by 6 bases, with 15 bases between the two germline ends. This CDR3 contains 16 residues. Germline CDR1 MNHNS, CDR2 SASEGT. The CDR3 protein is CASSEAPGYRSNEQFF. DNA of the CDR3: TGTGCCAGCAGTGAAGCCCCGGGTTATCGAAGCAATGAGCAGTTCTTC.